This T cell receptor beta chain appears in the sequencing data of a study of cytomegalovirus exposure and HLA in healthy donors (dated by TCRdb to about 2017). Study-level background: According to an earlier analysis of 450 to 650 of the donors, about 179 million T cells yielded 117 million unique TCR beta sequences and approximately 300 Gb of sequence data. A later genetic analysis took genome-wide SNP genotypes for about three fifths of the roughly 700 donors and used that subset as a discovery cohort. In the later analysis, no new phenotypic data were used to find candidate immune exposures; instead, reliance was placed on TCR beta sequences and their occurrence across donors. Of the approximately 400 genotyped donors, around 81% fell in the genetic ancestry cluster associated with self-reported Caucasian donors. In a later analysis, previously published TCR beta repertoires from several hundred donors were re-analyzed and high-resolution HLA genotyping was added so that TCR occurrence patterns could be studied. Besides the first cohort of more than 650 subjects, a separate validation cohort made up of roughly 120 different subjects was used. The study was designed to test whether signatures of past pathogen exposure could be identified by cataloging public T cell receptors. The T cell repertoires of about 700 subjects were profiled by immunosequencing and related to cytomegalovirus serostatus. Among around 400 genotyped donors of the cohort, an average of about 240,000 unique TCR beta nucleotide sequences were sequenced per donor, roughly 18% of them non-productive. Donor age, sex, ethnicity and CMV serostatus were collected together with the repertoire data. Every discovery cohort repertoire had been produced on one sequencing platform. Typing coverage differed by locus: A, B, C, DRB1 and DQB1 were typed in about 620-630 donors, DQA1 in about 500, DPA1 in 600 to 610, and DPB1 in approximately 450. About five DR-DQ haplotypes were handled as single units for association and clustering because linkage in the cohort was strong. In an earlier analysis of several hundred of the donors, high-throughput TCR beta sequencing was used to judge whether each TCR beta V gene segment behaved as functional or pseudogenic. High-throughput TCR immunosequencing, statistical association of individual TCRs with disease status, and machine learning were combined to predict cytomegalovirus infection status. Class I and class II HLA loci were covered by the typing at four-digit resolution. An early release covering around 630 HLA-typed donors comprised about 320 gigabases of sequencing data and 65 million to 100 million unique TCR sequences.

About this clone itself: Its antigen is not yet known. No much larger clone is present one base from it, and per-base qualities are unavailable.

The CDR3 covers 14 residues, taking in both the cysteine and the phenylalanine. Only the CDR3 DNA is retained, 42 bases long and in frame from the first base. Here V drops 5 bases and J drops 4 bases, and the junction holds 8 bases not matched to any gene. According to the germline V gene, CDR1 reads MDHEN and CDR2 reads SYDVKM. In total, over 600 healthy bone marrow donors made up the cohort. All cohort members were sampled while nominally healthy, although unrecorded immune exposures were likely present. The donor was CMV seropositive and was included in the group of about 290 seropositive cohort members. Each donor provided a peripheral blood sample, and peripheral blood mononuclear cells were used for TCR beta sequencing. Genomic DNA was extracted from the blood cell samples with the Qiagen DNeasy Blood Extraction Kit. Here is what the overall study found, with its caveats: Compared with equally common non-associated chains, HLA-associated TCR beta chains in a later analysis were more clonally expanded and had lower generation probabilities. Assigning TCR associations to individual alleles was difficult when HLA alleles, especially DR and DQ, strongly co-occurred. Because some donors lacked HLA typing at each locus, the association tests relied only on the typed subset. A total of 150 to 200 TCR beta chains were listed by the study as associated with cytomegalovirus. In both the original and validation cohorts, the classifier was reported to diagnose cytomegalovirus status with high specificity and sensitivity. A later analysis associated 15,000 to 20,000 TCR beta sequences with specific HLA alleles at a false discovery rate of 0.05. A later genetic analysis reported fewer N-insertions in productive TCRs among donors in an Asian-associated ancestry cluster than the roughly 640-donor mean. Broadly in line with IMGT annotations, most TCR beta V segments showed up in productive rearrangements about 90% or about 30% of the time in an earlier analysis of 450 to 600 of the donors. Because the 87-base-pair reads could not distinguish some IMGT-functional V segments, including TRBV6-2 and TRBV6-3, those segments were excluded. Across donors, most TCR sequences were observed very rarely, whereas some public TCRs were present in many individuals. Roughly uniform sequencing depth across donors was assumed in presence/absence analyses, although this assumption may not hold. According to a later analysis, most CMV-associated TCR beta chains appeared to be HLA-restricted, and the HLA associations seemed to be driven largely by CMV exposure. The sequencing pipeline was judged likely to have produced a cluster of highly shared sequence variants as a technical artifact. Several of the top co-occurrence clusters appeared to be linked to parvovirus B19, influenza, CMV and Epstein-Barr virus, according to a later analysis. Linkage disequilibrium might explain the correlated functional status among segregating V segments, but an unknown experimental factor could not be excluded. It was suggested by the authors that the approach could potentially be generalized to other disease states and immunological phenotypes. In a later analysis, TCR association rates were found to vary across HLA loci, with the most associated TCRs seen for DRB1 alleles and the fewest for HLA-C alleles. A further reported finding was that TCR beta sequences accurately predicted the HLA-A and HLA-B alleles for most subjects in the first cohort. In vitro tests confirmed that a few of the cytomegalovirus-associated TCR beta chains recognize cytomegalovirus antigens. Over 15 rarely observed V segments, including chromosome 9 orphons, were excluded from the earlier analysis of about 610 of the donors because counts were too low. Only TCR beta chains were sequenced in this cohort, and the absence of alpha or paired-chain data limited detectable features. The only immune exposure information available for the cohort was CMV serostatus. A later genetic analysis associated a missense DCLRE1C variant with V-gene and J-gene trimming of TCR beta chains, and an independent cohort replicated the association.

Library construction relied on the immunoSEQ multiplex PCR assay. For the multiplex PCR, a mixture combining 60 forward primers for TCR Vbeta segments and 13 reverse primers for TCR Jbeta segments was used. A multiplex PCR assay on genomic DNA amplified the CDR3 region of rearranged TCR beta genes. The amplified TCR beta libraries were sequenced on the Illumina HiSeq System as 87-base-pair reads. As for how the authors treated the data: In a later analysis, some 80 million unique TCR beta chains were counted across the roughly 700 repertoires, and roughly 10 million of these chains were shared by at least two donors. Raw reads were error-corrected and collapsed into unique sequences with a nearest-neighbor algorithm that merged closely related sequences to remove PCR and sequencing errors. To assign V, D and J gene segments, CDR3 sequences were aligned to IMGT reference sequences. For a sequence to be retained, at least a six-nucleotide match to both a V gene segment and a J gene segment was required. Rearrangements were called productive when the CDR3 lacked stop codons and stayed in frame with V and J; all others were non-productive. Following IMGT convention, CDR3 was defined as the stretch from the second conserved V-encoded cysteine to the conserved J-encoded phenylalanine. In an earlier analysis of just under 600 of the donors, sequences lacking an unambiguous match to a single V gene segment were excluded. An earlier analysis of a few hundred of the donors called V segments functional above 56.7% productive rearrangements and segregating when the between-donor standard deviation exceeded 5%. A statistical classification framework was built to diagnose cytomegalovirus status from the catalog of TCR beta chain sequences. In a later analysis, TCR nucleotide sequences were compared against IMGT/GENE-DB human TR gene sequences so that V and J genes could be assigned. Using the TCRdist pipeline, a later analysis assigned CDR3 sequences along with most-parsimonious VDJ recombination scenarios. In a later analysis, each TCR beta chain was defined by its CDR3 amino acid sequence together with its V-gene family, and reads without a unique V-gene family were excluded. As a way to deal with suspected cross-contamination and a sequencing artifact, a later analysis dropped 450 to 600 nucleotide sequences that were highly shared and had low generation probability. A later analysis calculated a clonal expansion index for each public chain from normalized within-repertoire ranks of inferred template counts. Generation probabilities in a later analysis came from a VDJ recombination model fitted to out-of-frame rearrangements, and those results were checked against IGoR. In a later analysis, hypergeometric tests were used to score TCR-TCR, TCR-HLA and TCR-CMV co-occurrence, with a repertoire-size bias correction applied to TCR pairs. To estimate false discovery rates, a later analysis permuted the HLA or CMV assignments 20 times. In a later analysis, co-occurring TCRs were grouped using DBSCAN, with TCRdist sequence similarity added in when clustering inside HLA-allele-positive subsets. Co-occurrence clustering excluded repertoires with fewer than 30,000 or more than 120,000 public chains, plus five with anomalous nucleotide sharing. TCRdb carries this immuneACCESS record with in-frame sequences only. Its versions omit some clonotypes, under half of them owing to an unresolved V gene in the studies checked, with the rest unexplained. V and J calls and clone size are those listed in that table; D and trimming were worked out from the DNA. This sample lists approximately 140,000 clones; 80% to 90% were detected once. The ten largest make up under 6% of the sample.

The V and J genes are TRBV28 and TRBJ2-7, and 7 bases in between align with TRBD1. The clonotype comes from a middle-aged woman in good health and CMV-seropositive. The specimen was PBMCs. In nucleotides, the sequence is TGTGCCAGCAGTCCATCCCGGACAGGTTACGAGCAGTACTTC. Translated, it reads CASSPSRTGYEQYF.